Listed below are T cell receptor beta chains from one sample, sequenced in a study of cytomegalovirus exposure and HLA in healthy donors. Produced via immunoSEQ multiplex PCR; TCRdb's table is partial and in-frame only. This sample has 75,000 to 100,000 clones, with 65% to 80% found just once. The material sequenced was PBMCs. The receptors originated from a man between 60 and 70 years old in good health and CMV-seropositive. CDR3s include the opening cysteine and the closing phenylalanine or tryptophan. Each record gives: CDR3 protein, CDR3 DNA, clone size, J gene, D gene, V gene. A D gene is named only where the DNA matches it firmly. Only part of the rows carry a size: once, few, many, or a class if the clone is expanded.

cdr3_aa: CASIRQTNTEAFF
cdr3_nt: TGTGCCAGCATCCGACAGACGAACACTGAAGCTTTCTTT
clone_size: few
j_call: TRBJ1-1
d_call: -
v_call: TRBV6-6

cdr3_aa: CASSQGLVPSYEQYF
cdr3_nt: TGTGCCAGCAGCCAAGGACTAGTCCCTAGCTACGAGCAGTACTTC
clone_size: -
j_call: TRBJ2-7
d_call: -
v_call: TRBV14

cdr3_aa: CASSVTGGTQPQHF
cdr3_nt: TGTGCCAGCAGCGTTACAGGGGGCACTCAGCCCCAGCATTTT
clone_size: -
j_call: TRBJ1-5
d_call: TRBD1
v_call: TRBV7-9

cdr3_aa: CAISPLGGGFFYEQYF
cdr3_nt: TGTGCCATCAGTCCCCTTGGGGGGGGGTTCTTCTACGAGCAGTACTTC
clone_size: -
j_call: TRBJ2-7
d_call: TRBD2
v_call: TRBV10-3

cdr3_aa: CASSLGDRAGNTIYF
cdr3_nt: TGTGCCAGCAGCTTAGGGGACAGGGCAGGAAACACCATATATTTT
clone_size: -
j_call: TRBJ1-3
d_call: TRBD1
v_call: TRBV5-4

cdr3_aa: CSGDTQGAYGYTF
cdr3_nt: TGCAGCGGGGACACGCAGGGTGCCTATGGCTACACCTTC
clone_size: -
j_call: TRBJ1-2
d_call: -
v_call: TRBV29-1

cdr3_aa: CATTLEGGTEAFF
cdr3_nt: TGCGCCACCACTTTGGAGGGAGGCACTGAAGCTTTCTTT
clone_size: -
j_call: TRBJ1-1
d_call: -
v_call: TRBV5-1

cdr3_aa: CASSEGLAKYEQYF
cdr3_nt: TGTGCCAGCAGTGAGGGACTAGCTAAGTACGAGCAGTACTTC
clone_size: -
j_call: TRBJ2-7
d_call: TRBD2
v_call: TRBV2

cdr3_aa: CASSLSGGYNEQFF
cdr3_nt: TGTGCTAGCAGCTTAAGCGGGGGATACAATGAGCAGTTCTTC
clone_size: -
j_call: TRBJ2-1
d_call: TRBD2
v_call: TRBV7-7

cdr3_aa: CAWRRGGRNTEAFF
cdr3_nt: TGTGCCTGGAGAAGGGGCGGGAGGAACACTGAAGCTTTCTTT
clone_size: -
j_call: TRBJ1-1
d_call: -
v_call: TRBV30

cdr3_aa: CASSSSVNEQFF
cdr3_nt: TGTGCCAGCAGCTCTAGCGTGAATGAGCAGTTCTTC
clone_size: few
j_call: TRBJ2-1
d_call: -
v_call: TRBV7-2

cdr3_aa: CASSLLSGGANNEQFF
cdr3_nt: TGTGCCAGCAGTTTACTTAGCGGGGGGGCGAACAATGAGCAGTTCTTC
clone_size: -
j_call: TRBJ2-1
d_call: TRBD2
v_call: TRBV27

cdr3_aa: CSAEGSSSTDTQYF
cdr3_nt: TGCAGCGCCGAGGGCAGCTCTAGCACAGATACGCAGTATTTT
clone_size: -
j_call: TRBJ2-3
d_call: -
v_call: TRBV29-1

cdr3_aa: CASSNLAGGGTGELFF
cdr3_nt: TGCGCCAGCAGCAACTTAGCGGGGGGAGGGACCGGGGAGCTGTTTTTT
clone_size: -
j_call: TRBJ2-2
d_call: TRBD2
v_call: TRBV5-1

cdr3_aa: CASSSTSGGATDTQYF
cdr3_nt: TGTGCCAGCAGCTCCACTAGCGGGGGGGCGACAGATACGCAGTATTTT
clone_size: -
j_call: TRBJ2-3
d_call: TRBD2
v_call: TRBV7-3

cdr3_aa: CASSLDRDPYGYTF
cdr3_nt: TGTGCCAGCAGCTTGGACAGGGACCCCTATGGCTACACCTTC
clone_size: -
j_call: TRBJ1-2
d_call: -
v_call: TRBV5-4

cdr3_aa: CASSYTQGMGNSPLHF
cdr3_nt: TGTGCCAGCAGCTATACACAGGGTATGGGTAATTCACCCCTCCACTTT
clone_size: -
j_call: TRBJ1-6
d_call: -
v_call: TRBV9

cdr3_aa: CSSSLADSFGNTEAFF
cdr3_nt: TGTTCCAGCAGCTTAGCGGACAGTTTTGGGAACACTGAAGCTTTCTTT
clone_size: -
j_call: TRBJ1-1
d_call: -
v_call: TRBV7-9

cdr3_aa: CSASMGETQYF
cdr3_nt: TGCAGTGCTAGTATGGGCGAGACCCAGTACTTC
clone_size: -
j_call: TRBJ2-5
d_call: -
v_call: TRBV20-1

cdr3_aa: CASSPRGGRSYTF
cdr3_nt: TGTGCCAGCAGCCCTAGGGGGGGTAGGAGCTACACCTTC
clone_size: -
j_call: TRBJ1-2
d_call: -
v_call: TRBV7-9

cdr3_aa: CASSQAQGYTEAFF
cdr3_nt: TGTGCCAGCTCGCAGGCACAAGGTTACACTGAAGCTTTCTTT
clone_size: -
j_call: TRBJ1-1
d_call: -
v_call: TRBV18

cdr3_aa: CAWSAGQGVVFPDTQYF
cdr3_nt: TGTGCCTGGAGTGCGGGACAGGGTGTTGTATTTCCAGATACGCAGTATTTT
clone_size: -
j_call: TRBJ2-3
d_call: TRBD1
v_call: TRBV30

cdr3_aa: CSVMTGSYEQYF
cdr3_nt: TGCAGCGTTATGACGGGTTCCTACGAGCAGTACTTC
clone_size: -
j_call: TRBJ2-7
d_call: -
v_call: TRBV29-1

cdr3_aa: CASSARGASSYNSPLHF
cdr3_nt: TGTGCCAGCAGCGCTCGGGGGGCGAGCTCCTATAATTCACCCCTCCACTTT
clone_size: -
j_call: TRBJ1-6
d_call: -
v_call: TRBV11-2

cdr3_aa: CASLGLASYEQFF
cdr3_nt: TGTGCCAGCCTGGGACTAGCTTCCTATGAGCAGTTCTTC
clone_size: -
j_call: TRBJ2-1
d_call: TRBD2
v_call: TRBV28

cdr3_aa: CASTRGTDTIYF
cdr3_nt: TGTGCCAGCACCCGGGGGACGGACACCATATATTTT
clone_size: -
j_call: TRBJ1-3
d_call: -
v_call: TRBV6-1